The text below deals with one T cell receptor beta chain. Its specific antigen is unknown. No base quality information exists; no much larger clone differs at one position. CDR1 and CDR2 were assigned from the germline V gene as SGDLS and YYNGEE. Here V drops 2 bases and J drops 5 bases, and the junction holds 6 bases not matched to any gene. CDR3 length: 15 amino acids, cysteine to phenylalanine. This entry keeps only the CDR3 DNA: 45 bases, framed from base 1. The sample is drawn from a study of OX40 agonist ivuxolimab in advanced cancers. Study-wide context: Ivuxolimab was a fully human IgG2 agonistic monoclonal antibody targeting the costimulatory receptor OX40 (CD134). Intravenous ivuxolimab was administered to patients every 2 weeks at six dose levels: 0.01, 0.1, 0.3, 1.5, 3 and 10 mg/kg. Partial responses occurred in three dose-escalation patients: two with cutaneous melanoma and one with hepatocellular carcinoma. The paper describes the monotherapy dose-escalation part (N of about 47 patients) of the phase I trial of ivuxolimab. Among the 52 dose-escalation patients, around 20 had hepatocellular carcinoma, around 15 melanoma, 9 renal cell carcinoma and 9 head and neck cancer. In the dose-escalation cohort, 70% to 85% of patients were male, and the mean age was around 60 years, with a range of about 23 to 80. Prior anti-PD-1, anti-PD-L1 or anti-CTLA-4 therapy was permitted, and about two fifths of dose-escalation patients had received checkpoint inhibitors. The purpose of peripheral TCRbeta sequencing was to test whether ivuxolimab changed TCR sequence diversity and led to clonal T-cell expansion. Results and caveats for the whole study, not just this receptor: Antigen specificity was not determined for the clonally expanded peripheral T cells. In partial responders in the 0.1-3.0 mg/kg groups, normalized peripheral clonal expansion was found to be among the lowest, especially among CD8+ T cells. At doses of 0.1 to 3.0 mg/kg, clonal expansion of both CD4+ and CD8+ blood T cells was observed from baseline to week 6. After ivuxolimab, expanded clones were on average more numerous among CD8+ T cells than among CD4+ T cells. Low levels of normalized T-cell clonal expansion were also seen in some nonresponding patients.

The trial excluded patients who had a history of autoimmune disease or were on systemic immunosuppression. In every dose cohort, peripheral blood was drawn for TCR sequencing at baseline, cycle 4 day 1, and cycle 7 day 1. The samples were taken from a phase I, first-in-human, multicenter, open-label dose-escalation trial of ivuxolimab. Adults with locally advanced or metastatic melanoma, renal cell, hepatocellular, or head and neck squamous cell carcinoma were enrolled in the trial. Before TCR sequencing, CD4+ and CD8+ T cells were separately sorted from peripheral blood. Genomic DNA was isolated from the sorted cells so that the TCRbeta CDR3 region could be sequenced. The immunoSEQ Assay was used to sequence the TCRbeta CDR3 regions. Not all clones reach the TCRdb copy of this immuneACCESS table, which keeps in-frame sequences only. Checked studies attribute under half of the gap to unresolved V genes and leave the rest unexplained. The sample contains about 82,000 clones, over 65% of them found a single time. The ten largest clones capture 0.7% to 0.9% of the sample.

The receptor was derived from an adult with an advanced solid tumor such as melanoma, head and neck, liver or kidney cancer. The sequence is built from TRBV9 and TRBJ2-1, with 8 junctional bases fitting TRBD2. Sequences were derived from CD4+ or CD8+ T cells sorted from blood, sampled in a trial of the OX40 agonist ivuxolimab. The DNA sequence is given as TGTGCCAGCAGCGTTGGTAGCGGGGCCAACAATGAGCAGTTCTTC. It codes for CASSVGSGANNEQFF.